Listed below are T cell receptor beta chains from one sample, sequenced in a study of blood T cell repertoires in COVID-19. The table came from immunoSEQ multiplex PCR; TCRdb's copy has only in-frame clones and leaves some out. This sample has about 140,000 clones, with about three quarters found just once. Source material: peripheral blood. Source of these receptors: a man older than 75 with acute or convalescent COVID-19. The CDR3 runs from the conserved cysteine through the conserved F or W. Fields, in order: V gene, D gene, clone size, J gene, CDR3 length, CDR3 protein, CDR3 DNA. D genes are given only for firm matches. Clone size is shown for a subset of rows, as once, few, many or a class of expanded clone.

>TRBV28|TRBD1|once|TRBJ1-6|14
CASRETGFNSPLHF
TGTGCCAGCAGGGAGACAGGGTTCAATTCACCCCTCCACTTT
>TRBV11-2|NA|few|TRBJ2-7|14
CASSLDVPGYEQYF
TGTGCCAGCAGCTTAGACGTCCCCGGGTACGAGCAGTACTTC
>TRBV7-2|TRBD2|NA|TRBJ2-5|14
CASSPGLAMETQYF
TGTGCCAGCAGCCCGGGACTAGCGATGGAGACCCAGTACTTC
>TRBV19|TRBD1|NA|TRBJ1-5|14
CASSTDREGQPQHF
TGTGCCAGTAGTACGGACAGGGAGGGTCAGCCCCAGCATTTT
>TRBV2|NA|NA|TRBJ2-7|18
CASSEALIGAGVPYEQYF
TGTGCCAGCAGTGAAGCCTTAATAGGGGCAGGGGTACCCTACGAGCAGTACTTC
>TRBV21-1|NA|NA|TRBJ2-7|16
CASPRYRIQISYEQYF
TGTGCCAGCCCCCGCTACCGAATTCAAATATCCTACGAGCAGTACTTC
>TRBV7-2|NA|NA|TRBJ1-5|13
CASSWIQNQPQHF
TGTGCCAGCAGCTGGATACAGAATCAGCCCCAGCATTTT
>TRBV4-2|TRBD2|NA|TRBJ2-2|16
CASSQDGTTHTGELFF
TGTGCCAGCAGCCAAGACGGGACTACACACACCGGGGAGCTGTTTTTT
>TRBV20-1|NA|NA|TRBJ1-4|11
CSAEGSEKLFF
TGCAGTGCAGAGGGATCTGAAAAACTGTTTTTT
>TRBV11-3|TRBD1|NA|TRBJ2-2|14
CASSRRQGTGELFF
TGTGCCAGCAGTCGGAGACAGGGTACCGGGGAGCTGTTTTTT
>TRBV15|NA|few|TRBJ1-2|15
CATSRDSAGNYGYTF
TGTGCCACCAGCAGAGATTCTGCGGGGAACTATGGCTACACCTTC
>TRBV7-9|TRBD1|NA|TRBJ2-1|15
CASSRHLDRDNEQFF
TGTGCCAGCAGCCGCCACTTGGACAGGGACAATGAGCAGTTCTTC
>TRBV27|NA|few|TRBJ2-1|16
CASSPAGTTSYNEQFF
TGTGCCAGCAGTCCCGCCGGGACAACTTCCTACAATGAGCAGTTCTTC
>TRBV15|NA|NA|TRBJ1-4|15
CATSGGGVGNEKLFF
TGTGCCACCTCGGGAGGGGGAGTTGGGAATGAAAAACTGTTTTTT
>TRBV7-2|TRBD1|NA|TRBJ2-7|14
CASSLEDRAYEQYF
TGTGCCAGCAGCTTAGAGGACAGGGCTTACGAGCAGTACTTC
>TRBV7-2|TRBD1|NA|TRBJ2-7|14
CASSFLGQAGEQYF
TGTGCCAGCAGCTTTCTGGGACAGGCTGGCGAGCAGTACTTC
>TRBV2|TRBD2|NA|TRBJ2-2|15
CASRPSGGHTGELFF
TGTGCCAGCAGACCTAGCGGGGGGCACACCGGGGAGCTGTTTTTT
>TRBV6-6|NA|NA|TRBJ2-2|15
CASSLGPRITGELFF
TGTGCCAGCAGTTTGGGCCCCCGTATCACCGGGGAGCTGTTTTTT
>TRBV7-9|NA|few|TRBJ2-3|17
CASSLTRLRSSTDTQYF
TGTGCCAGCAGCTTGACTCGGCTGAGGAGTAGCACAGATACGCAGTATTTT
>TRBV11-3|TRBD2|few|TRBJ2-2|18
CASSPGVGGGENTGELFF
TGTGCCAGCAGCCCCGGCGTCGGCGGGGGGGAGAACACCGGGGAGCTGTTTTTT
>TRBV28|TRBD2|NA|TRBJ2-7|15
CASSYPSGGLNEQYF
TGTGCCAGCAGTTATCCTAGCGGGGGCCTCAACGAGCAGTACTTC
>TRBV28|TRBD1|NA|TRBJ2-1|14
CASSPLDRYNEQFF
TGTGCCAGCAGTCCCCTGGACAGGTACAATGAGCAGTTCTTC
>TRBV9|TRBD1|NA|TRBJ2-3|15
CASSPRGGSTDTQYF
TGTGCCAGCAGCCCTCGAGGGGGCAGCACAGATACGCAGTATTTT
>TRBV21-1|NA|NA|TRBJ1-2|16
CASASSEGSPNYGYTF
TGTGCCAGCGCCTCATCTGAGGGAAGTCCTAACTATGGCTACACCTTC
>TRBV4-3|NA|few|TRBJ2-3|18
CASSQVRSGSGYSDTQYF
TGCGCCAGCAGCCAAGTTCGAAGTGGTAGCGGCTATTCCGATACGCAGTATTTT
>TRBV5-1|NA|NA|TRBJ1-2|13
CASSKQGEDGYTF
TGCGCCAGCAGCAAACAGGGAGAAGATGGCTACACCTTC
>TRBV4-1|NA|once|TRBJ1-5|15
CASSQDLGQAQPQHF
TGCGCCAGCAGCCAAGATCTTGGTCAGGCACAGCCCCAGCATTTT
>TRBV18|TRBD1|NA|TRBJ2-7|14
CASSNGQGVYEQYF
TGTGCCAGCTCAAACGGACAGGGGGTCTACGAGCAGTACTTC
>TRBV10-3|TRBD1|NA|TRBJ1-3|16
CAISADRGLSGNTIYF
TGTGCCATCAGTGCTGACAGGGGGCTCTCTGGAAACACCATATATTTT
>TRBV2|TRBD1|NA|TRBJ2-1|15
CASSDWDRGIDEQFF
TGTGCCAGCAGTGATTGGGACAGGGGTATCGATGAGCAGTTCTTC
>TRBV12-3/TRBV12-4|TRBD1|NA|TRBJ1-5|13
CASVGQPNQPQHF
TGTGCCAGCGTGGGACAGCCGAATCAGCCCCAGCATTTT
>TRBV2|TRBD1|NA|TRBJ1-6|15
CASRDRDSNNSPLHF
TGTGCCAGCAGGGACCGGGACAGCAATAATTCACCCCTCCACTTT
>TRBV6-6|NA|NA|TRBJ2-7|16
CASTRGGGVYAYEQYF
TGTGCCAGTACTCGTGGGGGAGGAGTCTACGCCTACGAGCAGTACTTC
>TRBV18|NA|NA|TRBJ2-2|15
CASSPPQDRTGELFF
TGTGCCAGCTCACCACCGCAGGATCGCACCGGGGAGCTGTTTTTT
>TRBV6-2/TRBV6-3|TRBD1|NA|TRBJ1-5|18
CASSLRGQGALVNQPQHF
TGTGCCAGCAGCTTGAGGGGGCAGGGGGCGCTTGTCAATCAGCCCCAGCATTTT
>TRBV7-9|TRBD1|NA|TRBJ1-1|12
CASSPQDRDAFF
TGTGCCAGCAGCCCCCAAGACAGGGACGCTTTCTTT
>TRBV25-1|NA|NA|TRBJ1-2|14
CASCPPDSYYGYTF
TGTGCCAGCTGTCCTCCCGACAGTTACTATGGCTACACCTTC
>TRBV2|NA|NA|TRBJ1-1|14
CASSARGRNTEAFF
TGTGCCAGCAGTGCGCGGGGGAGGAACACTGAAGCTTTCTTT
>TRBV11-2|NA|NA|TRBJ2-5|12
CASSFGAETQYF
TGTGCCAGCAGCTTTGGGGCCGAGACCCAGTACTTC
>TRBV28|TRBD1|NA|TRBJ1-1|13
CASSQPGTGVAFF
TGTGCCAGCAGTCAACCCGGGACAGGGGTCGCTTTCTTT
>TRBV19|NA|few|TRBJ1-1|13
CASSRDKNTEAFF
TGTGCCAGTAGTAGGGACAAGAACACTGAAGCTTTCTTT
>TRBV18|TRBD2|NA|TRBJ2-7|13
CASSLAGGYEQYF
TGTGCCAGCTCACTAGCGGGGGGCTACGAGCAGTACTTC
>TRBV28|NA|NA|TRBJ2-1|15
CASSFGGLNYNEQFF
TGTGCCAGCAGTTTCGGAGGGCTGAACTACAATGAGCAGTTCTTC
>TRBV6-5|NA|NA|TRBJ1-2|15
CASSLGDPGAYGYTF
TGTGCCAGCAGTTTGGGGGATCCAGGGGCCTATGGCTACACCTTC
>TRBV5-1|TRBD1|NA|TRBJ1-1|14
CASSPGQKNTEAFF
TGCGCCAGCAGCCCGGGACAGAAGAACACTGAAGCTTTCTTT
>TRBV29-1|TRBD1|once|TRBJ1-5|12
CSVRTGNQPQHF
TGCAGCGTCCGGACAGGGAATCAGCCCCAGCATTTT
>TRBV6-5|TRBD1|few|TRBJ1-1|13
CASTGTANTEAFF
TGTGCCAGCACCGGGACAGCCAACACTGAAGCTTTCTTT
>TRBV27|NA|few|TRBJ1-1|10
CASGGTEAFF
TGTGCCAGCGGCGGGACTGAAGCTTTCTTT